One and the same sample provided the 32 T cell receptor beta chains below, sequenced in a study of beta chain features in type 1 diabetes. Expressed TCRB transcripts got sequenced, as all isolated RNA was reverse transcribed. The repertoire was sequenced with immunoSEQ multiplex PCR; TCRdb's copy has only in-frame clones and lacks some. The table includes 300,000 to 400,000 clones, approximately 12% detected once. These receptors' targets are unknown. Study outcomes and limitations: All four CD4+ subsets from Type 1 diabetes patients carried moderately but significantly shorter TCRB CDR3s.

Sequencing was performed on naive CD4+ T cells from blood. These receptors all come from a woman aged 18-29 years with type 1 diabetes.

The CDR3 reads CASSWGTGSYNEQFF. The CDR3, as DNA: TGTGCCAGCAGCTGGGGGACAGGGAGCTACAATGAGCAGTTCTTC. The V call is TRBV7-2, the J call TRBJ2-1, with 9 bases fitting TRBD1. Unmatched junction bases numbered 4, after V lost 4 bases and J lost 3 bases. CDR1 is SGHTA, CDR2 FQGNSA, per germline. CDR3 size: 15 residues.

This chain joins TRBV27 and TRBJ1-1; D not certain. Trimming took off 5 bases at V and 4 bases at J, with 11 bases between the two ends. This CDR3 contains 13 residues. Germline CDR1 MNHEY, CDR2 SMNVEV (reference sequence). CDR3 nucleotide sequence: TGTGCCAGCAGTCCGCGATCTAGCACTGAAGCTTTCTTT. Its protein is CASSPRSSTEAFF.

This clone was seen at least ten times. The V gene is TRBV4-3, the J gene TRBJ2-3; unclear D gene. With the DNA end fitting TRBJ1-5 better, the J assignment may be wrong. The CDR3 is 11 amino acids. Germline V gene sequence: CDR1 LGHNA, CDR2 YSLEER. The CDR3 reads CASSQDRRQHF. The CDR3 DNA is TGCGCCAGCAGCCAAGATCGGCGACAGCATTTT.

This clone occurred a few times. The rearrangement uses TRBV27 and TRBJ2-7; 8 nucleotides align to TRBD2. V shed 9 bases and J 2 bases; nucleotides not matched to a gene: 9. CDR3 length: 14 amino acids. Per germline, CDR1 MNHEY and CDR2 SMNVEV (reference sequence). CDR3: CASRSGRFTYEQYF. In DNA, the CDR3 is TGTGCCAGTAGGAGCGGGAGATTCACCTACGAGCAGTACTTC.

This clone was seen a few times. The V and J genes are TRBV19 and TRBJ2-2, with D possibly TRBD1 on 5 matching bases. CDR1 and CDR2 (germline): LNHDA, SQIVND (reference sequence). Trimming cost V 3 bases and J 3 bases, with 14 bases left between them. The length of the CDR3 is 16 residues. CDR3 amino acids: CASSMGQPVHTGELFF. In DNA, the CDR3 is TGTGCCAGTAGTATGGGGCAACCGGTACACACCGGGGAGCTGTTTTTT.

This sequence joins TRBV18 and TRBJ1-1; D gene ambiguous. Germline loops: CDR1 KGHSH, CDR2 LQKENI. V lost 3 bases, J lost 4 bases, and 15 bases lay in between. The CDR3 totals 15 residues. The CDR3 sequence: CASSPPGGLGTEAFF. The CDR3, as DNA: TGTGCCAGCTCACCGCCAGGTGGGCTGGGCACTGAAGCTTTCTTT.

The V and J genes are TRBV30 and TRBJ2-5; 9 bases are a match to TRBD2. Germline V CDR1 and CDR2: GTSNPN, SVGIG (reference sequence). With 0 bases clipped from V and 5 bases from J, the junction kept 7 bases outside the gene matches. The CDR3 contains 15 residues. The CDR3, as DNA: TGTGCCTGGAGTGTAAAGAGGACTAGCGACGAGACCCAGTACTTC. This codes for CAWSVKRTSDETQYF.

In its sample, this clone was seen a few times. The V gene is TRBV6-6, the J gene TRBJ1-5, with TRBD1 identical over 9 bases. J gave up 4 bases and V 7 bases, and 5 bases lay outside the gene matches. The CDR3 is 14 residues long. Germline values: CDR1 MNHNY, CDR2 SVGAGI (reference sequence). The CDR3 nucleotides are TGTGCCAGCAACAGGGACAGGGTAAATCAGCCCCAGCATTTT. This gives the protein CASNRDRVNQPQHF.

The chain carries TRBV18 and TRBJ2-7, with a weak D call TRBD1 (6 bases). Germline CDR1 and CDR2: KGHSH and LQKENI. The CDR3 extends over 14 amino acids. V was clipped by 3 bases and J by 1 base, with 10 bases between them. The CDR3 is CASSPNQGSYEQYF. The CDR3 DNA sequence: TGTGCCAGCTCACCGAACCAGGGGTCCTACGAGCAGTACTTC.

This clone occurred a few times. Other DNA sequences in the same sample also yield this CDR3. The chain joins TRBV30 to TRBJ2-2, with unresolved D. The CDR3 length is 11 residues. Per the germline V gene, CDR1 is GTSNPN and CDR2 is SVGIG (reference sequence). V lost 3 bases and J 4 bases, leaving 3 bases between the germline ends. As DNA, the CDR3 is TGTGCCTGGAGCGTCACCGGGGAGCTGTTTTTT. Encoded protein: CAWSVTGELFF.

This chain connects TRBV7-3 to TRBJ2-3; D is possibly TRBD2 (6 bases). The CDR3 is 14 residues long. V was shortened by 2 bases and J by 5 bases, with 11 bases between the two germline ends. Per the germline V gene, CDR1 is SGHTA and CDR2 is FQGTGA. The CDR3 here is CASSLQREQDTQYF. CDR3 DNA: TGTGCCAGCAGCTTACAACGGGAGCAAGATACGCAGTATTTT.

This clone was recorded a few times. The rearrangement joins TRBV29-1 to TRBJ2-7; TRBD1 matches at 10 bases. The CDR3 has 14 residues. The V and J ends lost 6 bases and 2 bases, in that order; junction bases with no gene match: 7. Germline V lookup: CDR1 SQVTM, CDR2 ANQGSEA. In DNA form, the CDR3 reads TGCAGCGTGGGCGACAGGGGGCTAACCTACGAGCAGTACTTC. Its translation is CSVGDRGLTYEQYF.

CDR3 amino acids: CASSYPGQGGQPQHF. DNA of the CDR3: TGTGCCAGCAGTTACCCAGGACAGGGCGGTCAGCCCCAGCATTTT. The rearrangement uses TRBV6-6 and TRBJ1-5; TRBD1 aligns across 8 bases. CDR3 length: 15 amino acids. Germline V lookup: CDR1 MNHNY, CDR2 SVGAGI (reference sequence). J was trimmed by 6 bases and V by 2 bases; bases with no gene match: 6.

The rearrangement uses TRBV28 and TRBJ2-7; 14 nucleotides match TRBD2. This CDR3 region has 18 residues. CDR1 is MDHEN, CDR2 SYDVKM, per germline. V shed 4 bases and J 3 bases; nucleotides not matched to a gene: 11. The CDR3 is CASSSPLQGLAGDYEQYF. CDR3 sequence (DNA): TGTGCCAGCAGTTCACCACTACAGGGACTAGCGGGAGACTACGAGCAGTACTTC. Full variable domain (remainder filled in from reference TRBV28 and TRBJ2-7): DVKVTQSSRYLVKRTGEKVFLECVQDMDHENMFWYRQDPGLGLRLIYFSYDVKMKEKGDIPEGYSVSREKKERFSLILESASTNQTSMYLCASSSPLQGLAGDYEQYFGPGTRLTVT.

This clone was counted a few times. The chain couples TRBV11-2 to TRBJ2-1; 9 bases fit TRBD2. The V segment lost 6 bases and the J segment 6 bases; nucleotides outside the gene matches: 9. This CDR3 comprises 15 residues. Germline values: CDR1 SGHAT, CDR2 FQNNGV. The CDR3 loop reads CASSVLAGTSNEQFF. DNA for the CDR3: TGTGCCAGCAGTGTCCTAGCGGGGACCAGCAATGAGCAGTTCTTC.

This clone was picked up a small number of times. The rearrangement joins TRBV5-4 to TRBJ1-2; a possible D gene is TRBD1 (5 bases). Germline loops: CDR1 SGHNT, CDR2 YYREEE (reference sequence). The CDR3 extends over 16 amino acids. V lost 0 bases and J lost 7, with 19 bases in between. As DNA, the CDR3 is TGTGCCAGCAGCTTGGCCCCGAGTGCAGGGCCCTCTGGCTACACCTTC. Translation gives CASSLAPSAGPSGYTF. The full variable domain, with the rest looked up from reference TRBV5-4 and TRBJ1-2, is ETGVTQSPTHLIKTRGQQVTLRCSSQSGHNTVSWYQQALGQGPQFIFQYYREEENGRGNFPPRFSGLQFPNYSSELNVNALELDDSALYLCASSLAPSAGPSGYTFGSGTRLTVV.

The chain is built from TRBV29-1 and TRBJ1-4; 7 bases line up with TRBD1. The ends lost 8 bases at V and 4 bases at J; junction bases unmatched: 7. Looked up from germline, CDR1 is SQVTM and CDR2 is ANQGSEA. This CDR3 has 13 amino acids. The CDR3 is CSTRGQSNEKLFF. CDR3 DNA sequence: TGCAGCACAAGGGGGCAAAGTAATGAAAAACTGTTTTTT.

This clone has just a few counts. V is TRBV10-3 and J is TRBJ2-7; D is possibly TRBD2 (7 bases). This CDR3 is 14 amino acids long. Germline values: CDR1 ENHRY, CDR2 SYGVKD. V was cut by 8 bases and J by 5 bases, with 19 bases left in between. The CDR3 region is CAIRGAGDLHEQYF. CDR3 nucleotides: TGTGCCATCCGGGGGGCAGGGGATCTGCACGAGCAGTACTTC.

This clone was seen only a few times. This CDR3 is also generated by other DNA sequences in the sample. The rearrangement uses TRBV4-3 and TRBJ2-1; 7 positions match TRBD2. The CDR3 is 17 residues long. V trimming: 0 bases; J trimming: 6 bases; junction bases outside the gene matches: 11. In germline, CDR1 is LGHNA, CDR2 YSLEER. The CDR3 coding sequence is TGCGCCAGCAGCCAAGACCCCTTGGCGGGAGCATCCAATGAGCAGTTCTTC. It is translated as CASSQDPLAGASNEQFF.

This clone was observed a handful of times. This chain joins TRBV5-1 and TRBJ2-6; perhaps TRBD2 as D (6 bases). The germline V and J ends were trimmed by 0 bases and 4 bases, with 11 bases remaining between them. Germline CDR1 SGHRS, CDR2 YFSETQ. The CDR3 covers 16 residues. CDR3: CASSLGRGSGANVLTF. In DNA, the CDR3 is TGCGCCAGCAGCTTGGGGAGGGGATCCGGGGCCAACGTCCTGACTTTC.

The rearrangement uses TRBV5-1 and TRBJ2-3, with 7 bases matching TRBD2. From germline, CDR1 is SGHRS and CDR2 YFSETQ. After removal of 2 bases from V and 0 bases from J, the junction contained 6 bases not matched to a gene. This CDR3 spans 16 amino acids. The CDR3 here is CASSFGASGSTDTQYF. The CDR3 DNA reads TGCGCCAGCAGCTTCGGGGCTAGCGGTAGCACAGATACGCAGTATTTT.

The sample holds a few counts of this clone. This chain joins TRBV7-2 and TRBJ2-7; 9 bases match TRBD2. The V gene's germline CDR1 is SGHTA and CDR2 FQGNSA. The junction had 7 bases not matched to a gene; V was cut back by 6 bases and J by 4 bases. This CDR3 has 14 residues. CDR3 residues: CASSAGGSRYEQYF. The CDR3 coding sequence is TGTGCCAGCAGTGCGGGGGGGAGTAGGTACGAGCAGTACTTC.

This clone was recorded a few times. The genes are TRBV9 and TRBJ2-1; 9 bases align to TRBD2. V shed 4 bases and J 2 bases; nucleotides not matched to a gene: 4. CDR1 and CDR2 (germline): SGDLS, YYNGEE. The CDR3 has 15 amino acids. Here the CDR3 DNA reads TGTGCCAGCAGCCCCCGGACTAGCGCCTACAATGAGCAGTTCTTC. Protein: CASSPRTSAYNEQFF.

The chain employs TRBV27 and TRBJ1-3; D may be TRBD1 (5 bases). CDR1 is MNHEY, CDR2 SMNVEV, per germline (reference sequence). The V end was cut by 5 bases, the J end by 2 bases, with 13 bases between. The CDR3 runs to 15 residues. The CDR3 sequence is CASSPMTAAGNTIYF. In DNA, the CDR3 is TGTGCCAGCAGTCCGATGACAGCAGCTGGAAACACCATATATTTT.

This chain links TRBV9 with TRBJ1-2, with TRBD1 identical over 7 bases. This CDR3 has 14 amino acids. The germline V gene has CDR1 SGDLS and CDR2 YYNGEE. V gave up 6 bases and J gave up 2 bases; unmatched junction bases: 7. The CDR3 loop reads CASTRTGGNYGYTF. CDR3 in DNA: TGTGCCAGCACCCGGACAGGAGGCAACTATGGCTACACCTTC.

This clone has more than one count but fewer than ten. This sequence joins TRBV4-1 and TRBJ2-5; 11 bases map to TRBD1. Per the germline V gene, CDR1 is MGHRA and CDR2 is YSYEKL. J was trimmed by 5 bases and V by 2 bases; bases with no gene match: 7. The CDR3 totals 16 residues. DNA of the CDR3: TGCGCCAGCAGCCAAAGGGGGACAGGGGGGCTGGAGACCCAGTACTTC. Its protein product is CASSQRGTGGLETQYF.

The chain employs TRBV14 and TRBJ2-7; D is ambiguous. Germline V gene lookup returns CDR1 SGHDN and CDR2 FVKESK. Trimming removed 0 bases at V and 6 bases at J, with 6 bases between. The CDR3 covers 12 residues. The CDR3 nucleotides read TGTGCCAGCAGCCAAGATATTCGCGAGCAGTACTTC. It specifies CASSQDIREQYF.

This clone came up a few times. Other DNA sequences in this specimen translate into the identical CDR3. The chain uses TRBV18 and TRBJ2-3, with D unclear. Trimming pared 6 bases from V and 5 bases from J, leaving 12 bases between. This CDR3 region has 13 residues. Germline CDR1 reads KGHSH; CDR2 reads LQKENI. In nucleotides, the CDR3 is TGTGCCAGCTCTCCGAGACTCGGAGATACGCAGTATTTT. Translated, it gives CASSPRLGDTQYF.

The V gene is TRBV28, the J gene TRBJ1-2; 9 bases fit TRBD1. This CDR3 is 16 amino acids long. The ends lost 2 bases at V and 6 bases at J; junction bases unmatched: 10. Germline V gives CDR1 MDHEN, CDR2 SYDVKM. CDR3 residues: CASSLGGQGRLDGYTF. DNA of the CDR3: TGTGCCAGCAGTTTAGGGGGACAGGGTCGGTTGGATGGCTACACCTTC.

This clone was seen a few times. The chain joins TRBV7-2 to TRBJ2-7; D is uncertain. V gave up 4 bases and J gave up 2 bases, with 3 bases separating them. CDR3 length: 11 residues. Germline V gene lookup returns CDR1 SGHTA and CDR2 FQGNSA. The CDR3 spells CASSYTYEQYF. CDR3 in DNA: TGTGCCAGCAGCTATACCTACGAGCAGTACTTC.

CDR3 nucleotides: TGTGCCAGCAGTCCGACCAGGGGCTGGGACACTGAAGCTTTCTTT. Encoded protein: CASSPTRGWDTEAFF. The rearrangement links TRBV28 to TRBJ1-1; D is perhaps TRBD1 (6 bases). The germline V gene has CDR1 MDHEN and CDR2 SYDVKM. V was shortened by 5 bases and J by 3 bases, with 16 bases between the two germline ends. The CDR3 runs 15 residues.

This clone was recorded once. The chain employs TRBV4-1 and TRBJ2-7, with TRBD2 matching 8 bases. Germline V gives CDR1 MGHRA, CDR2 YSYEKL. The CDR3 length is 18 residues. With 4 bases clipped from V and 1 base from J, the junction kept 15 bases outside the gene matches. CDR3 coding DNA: TGCGCCAGCAGCCTTAGAACGGGAGGGCCTCTGGATTCCTACGAGCAGTACTTC. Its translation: CASSLRTGGPLDSYEQYF.